What follows describes a single TCR beta chain. These data originate in a study of blood T cell repertoires in COVID-19. This table comes from immunoSEQ multiplex PCR, and its TCRdb copy is limited to in-frame clones, with some not included. The sample has roughly 60,000 clones; 80% to 85% are singletons. This CDR3 comprises 16 residues. The J segment lost 6 bases and the V segment lost 3 bases, leaving 11 bases of the junction unmatched. CDR1 KGHDR and CDR2 SFDVKD come from the germline V gene. The chain carries TRBV24-1 and TRBJ2-3; TRBD1 agrees at 7 bases. The clonotype was recovered from a man older than 75 with COVID-19, enrolled during active disease. The sequenced sample consisted of peripheral blood. CDR3 in amino acids: CATSDPTTGSGDTQYF. CDR3 DNA sequence: TGTGCCACCAGTGATCCCACGACAGGGTCGGGGGATACGCAGTATTTT.